Sequencing of this T cell receptor beta chain was carried out in a study of identical twins' blood T cells. As for this clonotype: What it recognizes is unknown.

Trimming shortened V by 2 bases and J by 5 bases, and 12 bases separated the two germline ends. This CDR3 comprises 15 residues. Per the germline V gene, CDR1 is MGHRA and CDR2 is YSYEKL. General study points: Twin repertoire similarity may partly reflect shared environment. Twins reportedly had markedly more similar V usage than unrelated donors, even among out-of-frame TCRbeta clonotypes.

TCR cDNA libraries came from RNA via a modified published protocol. Original data processing: Each library had 2.2 to 3.6 million CDR3 reads and about 100,000 to nearly 500,000 clonotypes. TCRdb re-called the 5' RACE reads with MiXCR, one entry per CDR3 protein. TCRdb's processing, not the authors', yielded these V and J calls. Of roughly 1,200 distinct CDR3 sequences in the sample, roughly 84% are singletons; the top ten hold approximately 5%. This TCR was recovered from a woman between 18 and 55 years old in good health. Sequencing used PBMCs. The chain combines TRBV4-1 with TRBJ1-4, with D tentatively TRBD1 (6 bases). The CDR3 bases are TGCGCCAGCAGCCAACTGGGGGCGATCAATGAAAAACTGTTTTTT. It codes for CASSQLGAINEKLFF.